A single sample gave rise to the 17 T cell receptor beta chains below, sequenced in a study of shared clonotypes between healthy human individuals (dated by TCRdb to 2020 to 2021). CD8 naive samples were obtained by positive selection for CCR7 among CD45RO-negative cells, yielding a CD45RA+CCR7+ population from which TemRA cells were excluded. The library came from the immunoSEQ multiplex PCR assay. TCRdb retrieved this table from immuneACCESS and kept in-frame rearrangements only. Not all clones are present; in checked studies, unresolved V genes account for under half, and no reason is known for the remainder. The sample contains around 1.9 million clones, roughly 93% of them found a single time. Approximately 1.7% of the sample comes from the top ten. Sequencing was carried out using naive CD8+ T cells from PBMCs. This specimen's cell subset or site label, interpreted: CD45RA+CCR7+. These receptors all stem from a man younger than 35 in good health. Some clones in this sample may be carry-over from other donors' samples.

The chain carries TRBV5-1 and TRBJ2-7; a possible D gene is TRBD2 (6 bases). This CDR3 contains 13 residues. Germline values: CDR1 SGHRS, CDR2 YFSETQ. The germline V and J ends were trimmed by 7 bases and 3 bases, with 14 bases remaining between them. CDR3: CASGGEGLYEQYF. The DNA for the CDR3 is TGCGCCAGCGGCGGGGAAGGACTCTACGAGCAGTACTTC.

This rearrangement joins TRBV5-6 to TRBJ2-7, with 7 bases fitting TRBD2. Losses at the gene ends were 6 bases for V and 3 bases for J; bases not matched to a gene: 15. The germline V gene has CDR1 SGHDT and CDR2 YYEEEE. There are 16 residues in the CDR3. The CDR3 nucleotides are TGTGCCAGCACCCTCGGGGGGAGTTTTGCGGGCTACGAGCAGTACTTC. Its translation: CASTLGGSFAGYEQYF.

The V call is TRBV2, the J call TRBJ1-5; no firm D call. Germline V gene lookup returns CDR1 SNHLY and CDR2 FYNNEI. The V and J ends lost 2 bases and 2 bases respectively, with 4 bases between them. This CDR3 region has 13 residues. The CDR3 coding sequence is TGTGCCAGCAGTGAACAGGGCAATCAGCCCCAGCATTTT. It codes for CASSEQGNQPQHF. The full variable domain, completed using reference TRBV2 and TRBJ1-5, is EPEVTQTPSHQVTQMGQEVILRCVPISNHLYFYWYRQILGQKVEFLVSFYNNEISEKSEIFDDQFSVERPDGSNFTLKIRSTKLEDSAMYFCASSEQGNQPQHFGDGTRLSIL.

V is TRBV28 and J is TRBJ2-1; no definite D call. The CDR3 is 11 amino acids. V dropped 3 bases and J dropped 8 bases, with 5 bases sitting between them. Germline lookup yields CDR1 MDHEN and CDR2 SYDVKM. The CDR3 DNA is TGTGCCAGCAGTTTTTTTGATGAGCAGTTCTTC. This codes for CASSFFDEQFF.

The CDR3 DNA sequence: TGTGCCAGCAGCATGCTACAGGGGATCTCCTACGAGCAGTACTTC. It translates to CASSMLQGISYEQYF. The chain employs TRBV7-9 and TRBJ2-7; 7 nucleotides match TRBD1. V was clipped by 5 bases and J by 0 bases; unmatched bases: 7. Germline V lookup: CDR1 SEHNR, CDR2 FQNEAQ (reference sequence). This CDR3 comprises 15 residues.

DNA for the CDR3: TGTGCCAGCAGCGTAGGCGGGAAGTTCTCCTACGAGCAGTACTTC. It specifies CASSVGGKFSYEQYF. This sequence joins TRBV9 and TRBJ2-7, with D perhaps matching TRBD2 (6 bases). CDR1 is SGDLS and CDR2 is YYNGEE in the germline V gene. The CDR3 length is 15 residues. Trimming took off 0 bases at V and 0 bases at J, with 10 bases between the two ends.

The CDR3 DNA reads as TGTGCCAGCAGCTCCGATTGGGGGGACGCCTGGGCCAACGTCCTGACTTTC. This encodes CASSSDWGDAWANVLTF. The chain combines TRBV7-9 with TRBJ2-6; D is possibly TRBD2 (6 bases). CDR1 and CDR2 (germline): SEHNR, FQNEAQ (reference sequence). V was clipped by 4 bases and J by 5 bases, with 18 bases between them. This CDR3 comprises 17 residues.

The rearrangement links TRBV14 to TRBJ2-7; 16 nucleotides line up with TRBD2. The CDR3 spans 19 residues. V was pared by 0 bases and J by 2 bases, with 7 bases of the junction left unmatched. The V gene's germline CDR1 is SGHDN and CDR2 FVKESK. CDR3 protein: CASSQDLGLAGGWPYEQYF. The DNA of the CDR3 is TGTGCCAGCAGCCAAGATTTGGGACTAGCGGGAGGGTGGCCCTACGAGCAGTACTTC.

This sequence joins TRBV28 and TRBJ2-7, with D perhaps matching TRBD1 or TRBD2 (7 bases each). V lost 6 bases and J 3 bases, leaving 15 bases between the germline ends. The CDR3 length is 14 residues. The germline CDR1 and CDR2 sequences are MDHEN and SYDVKM. The CDR3 sequence is CASRGGTARYEQYF. CDR3 DNA: TGTGCCAGCAGGGGAGGGACAGCCCGCTACGAGCAGTACTTC.

The chain joins TRBV28 to TRBJ1-5; D is perhaps TRBD1 (5 bases). CDR1 and CDR2 from the germline V gene are MDHEN and SYDVKM. CDR3 length equals 15 residues. Deletions cut 6 bases from V and 0 bases from J, with 12 bases between. This chain's CDR3 is CASRATDYSNQPQHF. CDR3 nucleotides: TGTGCCAGCAGGGCGACAGACTATAGCAATCAGCCCCAGCATTTT.

The V gene is TRBV28, the J gene TRBJ1-1; a weak D match, TRBD1 (6 bases). The CDR3 consists of 13 residues. Trimming shortened V by 5 bases and J by 8 bases, and 15 bases separated the two germline ends. The germline gives CDR1 MDHEN, CDR2 SYDVKM. CDR3 nucleotide sequence: TGTGCCAGCAGTGCTGGGGGGGCCTACGAAGCTTTCTTT. It encodes CASSAGGAYEAFF.

This chain joins TRBV10-1 and TRBJ2-1; no reliable D call. Germline V lookup: CDR1 WNHNN, CDR2 SYGVQD (reference sequence). The V end lost 0 bases, the J end lost 5 bases, and 5 bases lay between the germline ends. This CDR3 has 13 residues. This chain's CDR3 is CASSESDHNEQFF. The CDR3 DNA is TGCGCCAGCAGTGAGTCCGACCACAATGAGCAGTTCTTC.

The V and J genes are TRBV10-1 and TRBJ2-1; possibly TRBD1 for D (6 bases). V dropped 3 bases and J dropped 13 bases, with 10 bases sitting between them. CDR1 and CDR2 (germline): WNHNN, SYGVQD (reference sequence). CDR3 length equals 11 residues. This CDR3 is CASSEGGHQFF. Here the CDR3 DNA reads TGCGCCAGCAGTGAAGGGGGACACCAGTTCTTC.

V usage is TRBV5-1 and J usage is TRBJ2-3, with a weak D call TRBD2 (5 bases). The ends were cut back, 5 bases at V and 6 bases at J, with 22 bases in the middle. CDR3 length: 16 residues. Per the germline V gene, CDR1 is SGHRS and CDR2 is YFSETQ. The CDR3 sequence is CASRDGVGSLRDTQYF. The CDR3, as DNA: TGCGCCAGCAGGGACGGGGTGGGATCCTTGAGGGATACGCAGTATTTT. The full variable domain, rest sourced from reference TRBV5-1 and TRBJ2-3, is KAGVTQTPRYLIKTRGQQVTLSCSPISGHRSVSWYQQTPGQGLQFLFEYFSETQRNKGNFPGRFSGRQFSNSRSEMNVSTLELGDSALYLCASRDGVGSLRDTQYFGPGTRLTVL.

V usage is TRBV11-1 and J usage is TRBJ1-3, with a weak D call TRBD1 (6 bases). Germline V lookup: CDR1 SGHAT, CDR2 FQDESV (reference sequence). CDR3 length equals 15 residues. Trimming shortened V by 5 bases and J by 0 bases, and 11 bases separated the two germline ends. This CDR3 reads CASSTTGISGNTIYF. In nucleotides, the CDR3 is TGTGCCAGCAGCACCACAGGGATCTCTGGAAACACCATATATTTT. The full variable domain, completed using reference TRBV11-1 and TRBJ1-3, is EAEVAQSPRYKITEKSQAVAFWCDPISGHATLYWYRQILGQGPELLVQFQDESVVDDSQLPKDRFSAERLKGVDSTLKIQPAELGDSAMYLCASSTTGISGNTIYFGEGSWLTVV.

In this sample, this clone turned up a few times. At the DNA level, this CDR3 is encoded by other sequences in the same sample as well. The J gene is TRBJ1-1, the V gene TRBV5-1; D call uncertain. Germline CDR1 SGHRS, CDR2 YFSETQ. Trimming took off 2 bases at V and 1 base at J, with 3 bases between the two ends. The CDR3 is 12 residues long. The CDR3 coding sequence is TGCGCCAGCAGCTTCGGGAACACTGAAGCTTTCTTT. This gives the protein CASSFGNTEAFF.

The chain combines TRBV7-8 with TRBJ2-3; no definite D call. Trimming left V 1 base short and J 0 bases short, with 20 bases between. Germline V lookup: CDR1 SGHVS, CDR2 FQNEAQ. CDR3 length: 19 amino acids. The CDR3 sequence: CASSLEVQRRILSTDTQYF. The CDR3 DNA is TGTGCCAGCAGCTTAGAGGTTCAACGGCGGATACTCAGCACAGATACGCAGTATTTT.